This TCR beta chain was captured by sequencing in a study of cytomegalovirus exposure and HLA in healthy donors (dated by TCRdb to 2016 to 2017). Broadly, across the study: An earlier analysis of some 620 of the donors reported 276 Gb of sequence data and 117 million unique TCR beta sequences obtained from about 170 million T cells. Approximately 300 gigabases of sequencing data and around 80 million unique TCR sequences made up an early release that covered about 640 HLA-typed donors. Of the roughly 400 genotyped donors, 81% were placed in the genetic ancestry cluster associated with self-reported Caucasian donors. The study aimed to test whether signatures of past pathogen exposure could be identified by cataloging public T cell receptors. The T cell repertoires of several hundred subjects were profiled by immunosequencing and related to cytomegalovirus serostatus. Along with the approximately 700-subject first cohort, a separate validation cohort of over a hundred different subjects was used. To predict cytomegalovirus infection status, the study combined high-throughput TCR immunosequencing, statistical association of individual TCRs with disease status, and machine learning. A later analysis re-examined previously published TCR beta repertoires from more than 550 donors and added high-resolution HLA genotyping to investigate patterns of TCR occurrence. Rather than using new phenotypic data, the later analysis identified candidate immune exposures from TCR beta sequences and from how often those sequences occurred across donors. An earlier analysis of approximately 630 of the donors applied high-throughput TCR beta sequencing to assess whether each TCR beta V gene segment acted as functional or pseudogenic. Donor age, sex, ethnicity and CMV serostatus were compiled together with the repertoire data. A later genetic analysis used genome-wide SNP genotypes for about three fifths of the 666 donors, treating that subset as a discovery cohort. Every repertoire in the discovery cohort had been generated on one and the same sequencing platform. HLA typing covered class I and class II loci at four-digit resolution. The number of donors typed differed by locus, with 629-630 for A, B, C, DRB1 and DQB1, approximately 500 for DQA1, 600 to 610 for DPA1, and around 450 for DPB1. About five DR-DQ haplotypes were treated as single units for association and clustering because of strong linkage in the cohort. Among roughly 400 genotyped donors of the cohort, an average of around 250,000 unique TCR beta nucleotide sequences was sequenced per donor, of which about 18% were non-productive.

About this clone itself: Its antigen remains undetermined. No base quality values were provided; no much bigger clone lies one nucleotide off.

The research as a whole found: In a later analysis, several top co-occurrence clusters were reported to appear linked to parvovirus B19, influenza, CMV and Epstein-Barr virus. Because counts were too low, around 17 rarely observed V segments, including chromosome 9 orphons, were left out of the earlier analysis of several hundred of the donors. A cluster of highly shared sequence variants was judged likely to be a technical artifact of the sequencing pipeline. In an earlier analysis of around 600 of the donors, most TCR beta V segments appeared in productive rearrangements about 87% or about 30% of the time, broadly matching IMGT annotations. A later analysis found that most CMV-associated TCR beta chains appeared HLA-restricted, with HLA associations seemingly driven largely by CMV exposure. According to a later analysis, TCR association rates differed among HLA loci, with DRB1 alleles showing the most associated TCRs and HLA-C alleles showing the fewest. Only TCR beta chains were sequenced in this cohort, and the absence of alpha or paired-chain data limited detectable features. The study gave a list of 150 to 200 TCR beta chains associated with cytomegalovirus. At a false discovery rate of 0.05, a later analysis linked 16,000 or so TCR beta sequences to specific HLA alleles. In vitro tests confirmed that a few of the cytomegalovirus-associated TCR beta chains recognize cytomegalovirus antigens. Linkage disequilibrium might explain the correlated functional status among segregating V segments, but an unknown experimental factor could not be excluded. V-gene and J-gene trimming of TCR beta chains was associated with a missense DCLRE1C variant in a later genetic analysis, and the association was replicated in an independent cohort. Immune exposure information for the cohort was limited to CMV serostatus. The classifier was reported to diagnose cytomegalovirus status with high specificity and sensitivity in both the original and validation cohorts. Assigning TCR associations to individual alleles was difficult when HLA alleles, especially DR and DQ, strongly co-occurred. According to a later genetic analysis, donors in an Asian-associated ancestry cluster had fewer N-insertions in productive TCRs than the approximately 610-donor mean. Some IMGT-functional V segments, including TRBV6-2 and TRBV6-3, could not be distinguished by the 87-base-pair reads and were therefore excluded. Across donors, most TCR sequences were observed very rarely, whereas some public TCRs were present in many individuals. Presence/absence analyses assumed roughly uniform sequencing depth across donors, an assumption that may not hold. The authors suggested that the approach could potentially be extended to other disease states and immunological phenotypes. In a later analysis, HLA-associated TCR beta chains showed more clonal expansion and lower generation probabilities than non-associated chains that were equally common. Because HLA typing was missing for some donors at each locus, association tests included only the typed subset. A further reported finding was that TCR beta sequences accurately predicted the HLA-A and HLA-B alleles for most subjects in the first cohort.

The CDR3 contains 13 residues, cysteine and phenylalanine counted. This entry keeps only the CDR3 DNA: 39 bases, framed from base 1. V trim: 5 bases; J trim: 3 bases; unmatched bases: 1. Taken from the germline V gene, the CDR1 and CDR2 loops are SGHVS and FQNEAQ. The library was built by means of the immunoSEQ multiplex PCR assay. The multiplex PCR relied on a mix of 60 forward primers for TCR Vbeta segments and 13 reverse primers for TCR Jbeta segments. The CDR3 region of rearranged TCR beta genes was amplified from genomic DNA with a multiplex PCR assay. The Illumina HiSeq System was used to sequence the amplified TCR beta libraries as 87-base-pair reads. As for how the authors treated the data: A later analysis counted 75 million to 100 million unique TCR beta chains across the 650 to 700 repertoires, and 10 million to 11 million of these chains were shared by at least two donors. To remove PCR and sequencing errors, raw reads were error-corrected and collapsed into unique sequences using a nearest-neighbor algorithm that merged closely related sequences. Alignment of CDR3 sequences to IMGT reference sequences was used to assign V, D and J gene segments. Each retained sequence needed at least a six-nucleotide match to both a V gene segment and a J gene segment. A rearrangement counted as productive if the CDR3 had no stop codons and remained in frame with V and J, and every other rearrangement counted as non-productive. Following IMGT convention, CDR3 was defined as the stretch from the second conserved V-encoded cysteine to the conserved J-encoded phenylalanine. Sequences without an unambiguous match to a single V gene segment were excluded from the earlier analysis of 587 of the donors. In an earlier analysis of 450 to 750 of the donors, a V segment was called functional when productive rearrangements were above 56.7%, and segregating when the standard deviation between donors exceeded 5%. To diagnose cytomegalovirus status from the catalog of TCR beta chain sequences, a statistical classification framework was built. V and J gene assignment, in a later analysis, came from comparing TCR nucleotide sequences with IMGT/GENE-DB human TR gene sequences. The TCRdist pipeline was used in a later analysis to assign CDR3 sequences and most-parsimonious VDJ recombination scenarios. In a later analysis, each TCR beta chain was defined by its CDR3 amino acid sequence together with its V-gene family, and reads lacking a unique V-gene family were excluded. A later analysis removed 500 to 650 highly shared, low-generation-probability nucleotide sequences to deal with suspected cross-contamination and a sequencing artifact. For each public chain, a later analysis derived a clonal expansion index from normalized ranks of inferred template counts within each repertoire. In a later analysis, generation probabilities were computed using a VDJ recombination model fitted to out-of-frame rearrangements, and the results were checked against IGoR. A later analysis scored TCR-TCR, TCR-HLA and TCR-CMV co-occurrence with hypergeometric tests, applying a repertoire-size bias correction to TCR pairs. A later analysis estimated false discovery rates by permuting HLA or CMV assignments 20 times. In a later analysis, co-occurring TCRs were grouped using DBSCAN, with TCRdist sequence similarity added in when clustering inside HLA-allele-positive subsets. Repertoires with fewer than 30,000 or more than 120,000 public chains, plus five repertoires with anomalous nucleotide sharing, were excluded from co-occurrence clustering. This immuneACCESS table, as held by TCRdb, lists in-frame sequences with V and J called but not all clones. Of the missing ones, under half trace to an unresolved V gene in checked studies; the others have no known cause. Clone size and V and J calls were adopted from that table, with D and trimming inferred from the DNA. The sample data list under 150,000 clones, and over 70% of these were observed just once. The ten largest account for roughly 1.5% of the sample.

The cohort comprised approximately 700 healthy bone marrow donors. At the time of sampling, all cohort members were nominally healthy, though unrecorded immune exposures were likely present. The donor tested CMV seronegative and was one of the 352 seronegative cohort members. Every donor gave a peripheral blood sample, and the peripheral blood mononuclear cells from that sample were used for TCR beta sequencing. The Qiagen DNeasy Blood Extraction Kit was used to extract genomic DNA from the blood cell samples. Sequencing input: PBMCs. The sequence joins TRBV7-8 to TRBJ2-5, with TRBD1 identical over 9 junction bases. The TCR sequence derives from a woman younger than 35 in good health and CMV-seronegative. In nucleotides, the sequence is TGTGCCAGCAGCCGGGACAGGGAAGAGACCCAGTACTTC. This encodes CASSRDREETQYF. The CDR3, completed at both ends by the reference TRBV7-8 and TRBJ2-5 genes, gives the full variable domain GAGVSQSPRYKVAKRGQDVALRCDPISGHVSLFWYQQALGQGPEFLTYFQNEAQLDKSGLPSDRFFAERPEGSVSTLKIQRTQQEDSAVYLCASSRDREETQYFGPGTRLLVL.